This TCR beta chain appears in the sequencing data of a study of regulatory T cells in long-lasting Graves disease. Study in general: The antithyroid drugs taken by newly diagnosed Graves' patients had been used for under 3 months. Study results and caveats: TCR diversity was lower in persistent than newly diagnosed Graves' disease.

Sequencing libraries for TCR beta were prepared with iRepertoire HTBI primers and Arm-PCR of CDR3 regions. A single record per CDR3 protein comes from TCRdb applying MiXCR to the multiplex PCR reads. The table lists 450,000 to 500,000 distinct CDR3 sequences, about 16% of them singletons. Indicated time point: newly diagnosed GD, antithyroid drugs for less than 3 months. Scientists built the TCR library using RNA that was extracted from PBMCs. V was clipped by 6 bases and J by 5 bases; unmatched bases: 9. Germline loops: CDR1 LGHDT, CDR2 YNNKEL (reference sequence). This CDR3 spans 16 amino acids. About this clonotype: What it recognizes is unknown.

These records were also assigned to another study, of T cells in Graves' hyperthyroidism and ophthalmopathy. That study adds: A 13 V-J signature model discriminated ophthalmopathy versus stable hyperthyroidism. In validation, the model predicted ophthalmopathy. These predictions came a median about 6 months before onset.

This clonotype was obtained from a man aged 35-49 years with Graves disease. The specimen was peripheral blood mononuclear cells (PBMCs), collected at new diagnosis, from a patient treated with antithyroid drugs. The gene calls are TRBV3-1 and TRBJ1-6, with 8 bases lining up with TRBD1. The CDR3 spells CASSSPRGRHNSPLHF. The CDR3 DNA sequence: TGTGCCAGCAGTTCACCCAGGGGGCGGCATAATTCACCCCTCCACTTT.